The T cell receptor (beta chain) described here comes from a study of blood T cells in healthy people across ages. Findings and caveats of the study: Significant beta diversity loss was already apparent by age approximately 42, declining roughly linearly. The long-lived group displayed more naive CD4+ cells, plus higher diversity, than the aged donors did.

CDR3 length: 13 amino acids. The V end lost 8 bases, the J end lost 2 bases, and 9 bases lay between the germline ends. Looked up from germline, CDR1 is MNHNS and CDR2 is SASEGT. Through a sample-barcoded 5' primer and a J-beta primer mix, a second PCR was run for about 6 to 12 cycles. A 12-random-nucleotide template-switch adaptor tagged each cDNA molecule. TCRdb re-derived calls from the 5' RACE reads in MiXCR, one entry per CDR3 protein. The table has more than 1.4 million distinct CDR3 sequences, around two fifths seen once. A note on this clonotype: The antigen is not known.

Sample donors were healthy Caucasian individuals that came from Russia, aged roughly 6 to 100. What was sequenced was blood. This receptor was identified in a woman aged 18-30 years in good health. The chain combines TRBV6-1 with TRBJ2-2; no clear D gene. The CDR3 here is CASRTHNTGELFF. The CDR3 region has the DNA TGTGCCAGCCGTACACACAACACCGGGGAGCTGTTTTTT.